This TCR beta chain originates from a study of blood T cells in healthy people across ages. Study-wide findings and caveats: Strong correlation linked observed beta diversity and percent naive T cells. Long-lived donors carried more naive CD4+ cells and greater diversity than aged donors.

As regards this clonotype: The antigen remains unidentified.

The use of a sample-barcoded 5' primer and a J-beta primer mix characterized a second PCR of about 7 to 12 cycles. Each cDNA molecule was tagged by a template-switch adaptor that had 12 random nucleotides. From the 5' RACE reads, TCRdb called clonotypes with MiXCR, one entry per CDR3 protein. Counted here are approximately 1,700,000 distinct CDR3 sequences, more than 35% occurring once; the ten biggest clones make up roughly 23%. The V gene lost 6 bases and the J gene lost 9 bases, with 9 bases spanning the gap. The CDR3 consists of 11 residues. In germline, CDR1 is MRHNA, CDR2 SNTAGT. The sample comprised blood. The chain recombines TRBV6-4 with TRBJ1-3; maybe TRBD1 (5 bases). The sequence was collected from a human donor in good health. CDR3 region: CASRLGGTIYF. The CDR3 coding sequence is TGTGCCAGCAGGCTCGGGGGCACCATATATTTT.